This TCR beta chain stems from a study of T-cell reconstitution after alpha-beta-depleted transplantation in children. The CDR3 runs to 13 residues. V was clipped by 10 bases and J by 0 bases; unmatched bases: 2. The authors prepared the TCRbeta library with unique molecular identifiers. From the PCR reads, TCRdb called clonotypes with MiXCR, one entry per CDR3 protein. The top ten hold 1.1% of the sample, which has 600,000 to 700,000 distinct CDR3 sequences, roughly 15% seen once. This sample comprised PBMCs from the stem cell graft donor, obtained from the stem cell graft. This rearrangement joins TRBV12-3 or TRBV12-4 to TRBJ2-3, with 9 bases that match TRBD2. The TCR originated in a human donor who donated a stem cell graft to a child with acute myeloid leukemia. The CDR3 sequence is CATTSGSTDTQYF. The CDR3 DNA is TGTGCCACCACTAGCGGGAGCACAGATACGCAGTATTTT.